The present T cell receptor (beta chain) was sequenced within a study of Graves' ophthalmopathy and Graves' hyperthyroidism. The study's findings and limits: Appearing in blood as well were most expanded thyroid clonotypes above 0.001 frequency.

RNA transcripts yielded amplified TCR beta CDR3 regions. RT-PCR was first run with HTBI primers, then multiplex PCR in a second round. One entry per CDR3 protein, called by TCRdb with MiXCR from the multiplex PCR reads. Here the sample spans roughly 700,000 distinct CDR3 sequences, 35% to 50% being singletons. In its sample, this clonotype was seen a few times. The target antigen is unknown. The specimen was peripheral blood. The clonotype comes from an adult man with Graves' ophthalmopathy.

CDR3 bases: TGTGCCAGTAGTACGGGGCACGACTATGGCTACACCTTC. It codes for CASSTGHDYGYTF. The rearrangement uses TRBV19 and TRBJ1-2; TRBD1 is a possible D gene (5 bases). The CDR3 consists of 13 residues. Trimming shortened V by 4 bases and J by 3 bases, and 9 bases separated the two germline ends. Germline CDR1 reads LNHDA; CDR2 reads SQIVND (reference sequence).